What follows is one T cell receptor beta chain and its context. Antigen unknown. The read falls 3 residues short of the CDR3 end, and the missing part is taken from the germline J gene. This sample was included in a study of T cells in women clearing cervical HPV infection. Study-level information: Women with histologically confirmed HPV16-related CIN3 or worse, 2 with invasive cancer, served as cases. No precancer developed; the control's incident HPV16 infection cleared within 12 months.

CDR3 length equals 13 residues. The germline V gene has CDR1 SQVTM and CDR2 ANQGSEA. The V end lost 4 bases, the J end lost 7 bases, and 14 bases lay between the germline ends. Study results and caveats: Cases carried less TRBV6-7 than controls: approximately 0.1% versus 0.16%. Repertoire richness, not evenness, was significantly elevated in CIN3+ cases versus controls.

Assay: immunoSEQ multiplex PCR; the TCRdb copy retains only in-frame clones and omits some. The repertoire table contains 21,000 or so clones. This chain uses TRBV29-1 with TRBJ1-5, with TRBD1 as a possible D gene (6 bases). This TCR was sampled from a woman aged 18-70 years with a cervical HPV16 infection that either progressed to CIN3+ or cleared (not recorded which). Sequenced sample: blood buffy coat. Partial CDR3 DNA: TGCAGCGTTGGAGGGGGTCGGGAACAGCCC. Residues: CSVGGGREQP. The whole CDR3 sequence is CSVGGGREQPQHF.